Included here is one T cell receptor beta chain sequence, with context. The data originate from a study of beta chain features in type 1 diabetes. Expressed TCRB transcripts were sequenced because the isolated RNA had all been reverse transcribed beforehand. Clones were sequenced by immunoSEQ multiplex PCR, and TCRdb holds only the in-frame ones, with some missing. The repertoire includes roughly 150,000 clones, over 7.5% of them detected once, and less than 0.85% sits in the top ten. The V gene's germline CDR1 is SGHDT and CDR2 YYEEEE. Trimming removed 2 bases from V and 5 bases from J; junction bases left unmatched: 4. There are 15 residues in the CDR3.

The sample was central memory CD4+ T cells from blood. This receptor was obtained from a man younger than 30 in good health. The chain employs TRBV5-6 and TRBJ2-5; TRBD1 matches 12 bases. The CDR3 coding sequence is TGTGCCAGCAGCTTCCGGGACAGGGGGCGGGAGACCCAGTACTTC. Amino acid sequence: CASSFRDRGRETQYF.